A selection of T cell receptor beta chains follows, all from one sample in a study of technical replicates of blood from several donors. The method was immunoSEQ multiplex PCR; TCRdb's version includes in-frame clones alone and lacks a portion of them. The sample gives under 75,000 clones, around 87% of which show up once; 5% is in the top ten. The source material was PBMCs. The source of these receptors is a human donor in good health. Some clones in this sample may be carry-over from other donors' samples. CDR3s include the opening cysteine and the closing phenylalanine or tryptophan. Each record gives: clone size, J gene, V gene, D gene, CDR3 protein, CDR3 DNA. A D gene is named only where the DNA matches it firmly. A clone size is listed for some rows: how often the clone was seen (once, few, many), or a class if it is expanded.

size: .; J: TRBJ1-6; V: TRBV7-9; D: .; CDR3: CASSRSTVNNSPLHF; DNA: TGTGCCAGCAGTCGCTCGACAGTAAATAATTCACCCCTCCACTTT
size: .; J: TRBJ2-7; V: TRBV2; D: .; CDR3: CASSGQALPLYYEQYF; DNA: TGTGCCAGCAGTGGACAGGCCCTACCTCTCTACTACGAGCAGTACTTC
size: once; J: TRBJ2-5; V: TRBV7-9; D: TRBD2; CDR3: CASSSQTSGNVETQYF; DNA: TGTGCCAGCAGCTCTCAAACTAGCGGTAATGTGGAGACCCAGTACTTC
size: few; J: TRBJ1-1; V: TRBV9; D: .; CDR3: CASTGTGRDTEAFF; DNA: TGTGCCAGCACGGGTACAGGGAGGGACACTGAAGCTTTCTTT
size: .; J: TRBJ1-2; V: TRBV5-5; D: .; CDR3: CASRDQGVSRGYTF; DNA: TGTGCCAGCAGGGATCAAGGAGTCTCTCGGGGCTACACCTTC
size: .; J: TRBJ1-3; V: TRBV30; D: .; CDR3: CAWSLTGNTIYF; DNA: TGTGCCTGGAGTCTAACCGGAAACACCATATATTTT
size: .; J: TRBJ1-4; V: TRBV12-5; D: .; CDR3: CASGLGRRSQGKLFF; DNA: TGTGCTAGTGGTTTGGGTAGACGGTCCCAGGGAAAACTGTTTTTT
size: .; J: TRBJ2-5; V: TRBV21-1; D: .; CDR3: CASSKDSQGKTQYF; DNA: TGTGCCAGCAGCAAAGATTCACAGGGAAAGACCCAGTACTTC
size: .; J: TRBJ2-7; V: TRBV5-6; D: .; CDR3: CASSLAAGLFEQYF; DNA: TGTGCCAGCAGCCTGGCGGCAGGGCTTTTCGAGCAGTACTTC
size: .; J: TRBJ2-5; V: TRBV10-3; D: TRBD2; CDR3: CAIRGLAGGKETQYF; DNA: TGTGCCATCAGGGGACTAGCGGGGGGAAAAGAGACCCAGTACTTC
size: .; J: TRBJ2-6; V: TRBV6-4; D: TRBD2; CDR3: CASSAHSGGESGANVLTF; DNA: TGTGCCAGCAGTGCCCATAGCGGGGGGGAATCTGGGGCCAACGTCCTGACTTTC
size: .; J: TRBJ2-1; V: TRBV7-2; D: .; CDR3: CASSLDAGEQFF; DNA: TGTGCCAGCAGCTTAGATGCGGGCGAGCAGTTCTTC
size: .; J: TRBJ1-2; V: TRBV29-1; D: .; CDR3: CSVGPQGSNGYTF; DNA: TGCAGCGTCGGGCCGCAGGGCAGCAATGGCTACACCTTC
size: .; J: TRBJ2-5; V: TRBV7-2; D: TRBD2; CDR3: CASSLTLAGVQETQYF; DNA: TGTGCCAGCAGCTTAACGCTAGCGGGAGTTCAAGAGACCCAGTACTTC
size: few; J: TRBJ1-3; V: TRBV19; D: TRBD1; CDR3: CASTSGGASGNTIYF; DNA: TGTGCCAGTACGTCAGGGGGCGCTTCTGGAAACACCATATATTTT
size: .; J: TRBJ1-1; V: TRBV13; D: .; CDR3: CASSLLRTEAFF; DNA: TGTGCCAGCAGCTTACTGCGCACTGAAGCTTTCTTT
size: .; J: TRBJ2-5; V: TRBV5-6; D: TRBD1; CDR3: CASSSQGQGEETQYF; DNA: TGTGCCAGCAGCTCGCAAGGACAGGGGGAAGAGACCCAGTACTTC
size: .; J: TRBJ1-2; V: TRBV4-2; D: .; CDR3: CASSQQGLVAYGYTF; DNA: TGTGCCAGCAGCCAGCAGGGATTGGTGGCCTATGGCTACACCTTC
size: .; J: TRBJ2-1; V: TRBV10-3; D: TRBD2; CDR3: CAISEELAGGYNEQFF; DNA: TGTGCCATCAGTGAGGAGCTAGCGGGAGGGTACAATGAGCAGTTCTTC
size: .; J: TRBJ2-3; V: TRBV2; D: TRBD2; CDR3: CASKLAGTSSTDTQYF; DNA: TGTGCCAGCAAACTAGCTGGGACTAGCAGTACAGATACGCAGTATTTT
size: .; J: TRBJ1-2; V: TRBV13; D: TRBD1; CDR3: CASSLKGASGYTF; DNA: TGTGCCAGCAGCTTAAAGGGGGCCAGTGGCTACACCTTC
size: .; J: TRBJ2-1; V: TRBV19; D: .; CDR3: CASRARDYNEQFF; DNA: TGTGCCAGTAGAGCGCGTGACTACAATGAGCAGTTCTTC
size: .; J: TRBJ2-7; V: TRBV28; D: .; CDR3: CASSSDLAPNEQYF; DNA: TGTGCCAGCAGTTCAGATCTAGCCCCCAACGAGCAGTACTTC
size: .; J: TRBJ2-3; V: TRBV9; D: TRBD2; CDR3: CASSVPSGGASGTDTQYF; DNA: TGTGCCAGCAGCGTCCCTAGCGGGGGGGCGAGTGGCACAGATACGCAGTATTTT
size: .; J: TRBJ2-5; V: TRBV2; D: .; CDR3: CASNKGFQETQYF; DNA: TGTGCCAGCAATAAGGGGTTCCAAGAGACCCAGTACTTC
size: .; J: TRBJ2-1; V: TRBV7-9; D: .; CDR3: CASSLARGITHNEQFF; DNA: TGTGCCAGCAGCTTAGCACGGGGGATTACTCACAATGAGCAGTTCTTC
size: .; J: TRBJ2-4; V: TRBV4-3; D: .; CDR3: CASSQELAEINIQYF; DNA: TGCGCCAGCAGCCAAGAGTTAGCGGAGATAAACATTCAGTACTTC
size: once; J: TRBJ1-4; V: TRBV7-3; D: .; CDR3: CASMRLPTNEKLFF; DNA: TGTGCCAGCATGCGGCTTCCAACTAATGAAAAACTGTTTTTT
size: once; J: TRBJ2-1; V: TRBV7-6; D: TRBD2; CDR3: CASSLSYRAGAYNEQFF; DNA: TGTGCCAGCAGCTTAAGTTATCGAGCGGGAGCCTACAATGAGCAGTTCTTC
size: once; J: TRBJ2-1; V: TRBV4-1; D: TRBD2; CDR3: CASSQGTSGYEQFF; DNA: TGCGCCAGCAGCCAAGGGACTAGCGGGTATGAGCAGTTCTTC
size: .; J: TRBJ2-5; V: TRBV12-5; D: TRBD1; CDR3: CASGFRQGPPESQYF; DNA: TGTGCTAGTGGTTTCCGACAGGGGCCCCCCGAGTCCCAGTACTTC
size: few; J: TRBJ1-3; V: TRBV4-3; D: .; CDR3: CASSLRAGEGGNTIYF; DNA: TGCGCCAGCAGCCTCCGGGCGGGGGAGGGTGGAAACACCATATATTTT
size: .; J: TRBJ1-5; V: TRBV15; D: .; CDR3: CATSGGGIQPQHF; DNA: TGTGCCACCAGCGGGGGAGGGATCCAGCCCCAGCATTTT
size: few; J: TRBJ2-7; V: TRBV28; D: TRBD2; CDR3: CASSFTLAGLTYEQYF; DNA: TGTGCCAGCAGTTTTACCCTAGCGGGGCTAACCTACGAGCAGTACTTC
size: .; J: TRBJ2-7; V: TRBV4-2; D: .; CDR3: CASSLEGAGGHEQYF; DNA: TGTGCCAGCAGCTTGGAGGGGGCAGGGGGACACGAGCAGTACTTC
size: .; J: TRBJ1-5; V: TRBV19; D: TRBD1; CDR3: CASSQRTGNQPQHF; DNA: TGTGCCAGTAGTCAGAGGACAGGGAATCAGCCCCAGCATTTT
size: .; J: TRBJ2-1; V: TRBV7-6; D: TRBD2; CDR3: CASSTAVRGGPGDEQFF; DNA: TGTGCCAGCAGCACCGCGGTGCGGGGGGGCCCGGGGGATGAGCAGTTCTTC
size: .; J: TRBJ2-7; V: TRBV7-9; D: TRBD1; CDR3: CASSLAGQGYEQYF; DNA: TGTGCCAGCAGCTTAGCCGGACAGGGTTACGAGCAGTACTTC
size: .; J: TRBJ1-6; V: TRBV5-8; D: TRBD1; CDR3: CASSPTRRGLNSPLHF; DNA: TGTGCCAGCAGCCCTACGAGGAGGGGGCTGAATTCACCCCTCCACTTT
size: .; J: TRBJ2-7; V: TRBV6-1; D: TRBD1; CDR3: CASSLRDRGLEQYF; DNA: TGTGCCAGCAGCCTCCGGGACAGAGGTCTTGAGCAGTACTTC
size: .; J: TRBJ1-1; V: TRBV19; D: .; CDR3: CASSIGAANTEAFF; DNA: TGTGCCAGTAGTATTGGAGCAGCCAACACTGAAGCTTTCTTT
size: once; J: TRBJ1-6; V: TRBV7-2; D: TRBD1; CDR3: CATLDRGLFSPLHF; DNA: TGTGCCACCTTGGACAGGGGATTGTTTTCACCCCTCCACTTT
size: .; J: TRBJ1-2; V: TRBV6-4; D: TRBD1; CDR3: CASSDSTGSRGYTF; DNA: TGTGCCAGCAGTGACTCGACAGGGTCTCGTGGCTACACCTTC
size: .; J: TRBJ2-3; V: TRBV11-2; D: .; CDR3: CASSSPRGPRPFAQYF; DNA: TGTGCCAGCAGCTCCCCGCGAGGGCCCCGGCCGTTCGCGCAGTATTTT
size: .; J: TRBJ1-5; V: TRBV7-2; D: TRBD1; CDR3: CASSSGTGFNQPQHF; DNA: TGTGCCAGCAGCTCCGGGACAGGGTTCAATCAGCCCCAGCATTTT
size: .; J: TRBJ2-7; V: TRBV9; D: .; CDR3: CASSLNPGLSYEQYF; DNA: TGTGCCAGCAGCCTAAATCCGGGACTTTCCTACGAGCAGTACTTC
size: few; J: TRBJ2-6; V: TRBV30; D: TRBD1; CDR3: CALNTGTVSGANVLTF; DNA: TGTGCCTTAAACACCGGGACAGTCTCTGGGGCCAACGTCCTGACTTTC
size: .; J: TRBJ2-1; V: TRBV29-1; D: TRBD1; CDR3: CSGTLGQAYNEQFF; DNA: TGCAGCGGGACCCTGGGACAGGCCTACAATGAGCAGTTCTTC
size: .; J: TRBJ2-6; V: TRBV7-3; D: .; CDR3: CASSLLPGANVLTF; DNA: TGTGCCAGCAGCTTACTCCCTGGGGCCAACGTCCTGACTTTC